This note documents a single TCR beta chain sequence. There is no known antigen for this receptor. The sample holds no much larger clone one base away, and base qualities are not on file. The data belong to a study of cytomegalovirus exposure and HLA in healthy donors (dated by TCRdb to 2016 to 2017). Turning to the overall study: In an earlier analysis of some 550 of the donors, approximately 300 Gb of sequence data and 100 million or so unique TCR beta sequences from about 179 million T cells were reported. An earlier analysis of 587 of the donors used high-throughput TCR beta sequencing to judge whether each TCR beta V gene segment behaved as functional or pseudogenic. Every discovery cohort repertoire had been produced on one sequencing platform. To study patterns of TCR occurrence, a later analysis re-analyzed previously published TCR beta repertoires from around 670 donors and added high-resolution HLA genotyping. The study combined high-throughput TCR immunosequencing, statistical association of individual TCRs with disease status, and machine learning to predict cytomegalovirus infection status. Several DR-DQ haplotypes were treated as single units for association and clustering because of strong linkage in the cohort. Along with the 666-subject first cohort, a separate validation cohort of over a hundred different subjects was used. The number of donors typed differed by locus, with 629-630 for A, B, C, DRB1 and DQB1, 522 for DQA1, under 610 for DPA1, and under 490 for DPB1. A later genetic analysis took genome-wide SNP genotypes for about three fifths of the roughly 670 donors and used that subset as a discovery cohort. The study aimed to test whether signatures of past pathogen exposure could be identified by cataloging public T cell receptors. Alongside the repertoire data, information on donor age, sex, ethnicity and CMV serostatus was compiled. An early release that covered more than 550 HLA-typed donors contained 250 to 350 gigabases of sequencing data and roughly 84 million unique TCR sequences. The study profiled the T cell repertoires of some 610 subjects by immunosequencing and related them to cytomegalovirus serostatus. Rather than using new phenotypic data, the later analysis identified candidate immune exposures from TCR beta sequences and from how often those sequences occurred across donors. The genetic ancestry cluster associated with self-reported Caucasian donors included about 84% of the approximately 410 genotyped donors. Both class I and class II loci were covered by HLA typing, at four-digit resolution. Across some 400 genotyped donors of the cohort, an average of roughly 200,000 unique TCR beta nucleotide sequences per donor were sequenced, and 15% to 20% of those sequences were non-productive.

The CDR1 and CDR2 encoded by the germline V gene are SGHRS and YFSETQ. V sheds 4 bases and J sheds 1 base, leaving 11 bases between their ends. Including cysteine and phenylalanine, the CDR3 has 14 amino acids. CDR3 DNA is the only sequence kept; it has 42 bases, read in frame from the first base. Summary of the overall study and its limitations: CMV serostatus was the only immune exposure information available for the cohort. Broadly in line with IMGT annotations, most TCR beta V segments showed up in productive rearrangements about 90% or about 30% of the time in an earlier analysis of around 600 of the donors. Because HLA typing was unavailable for some donors at each locus, only the typed subset was used in association tests. Correlated functional status among segregating V segments might be attributable to linkage disequilibrium, but an unknown experimental factor could not be ruled out. While some public TCRs were present in many individuals, most TCR sequences turned up only very rarely across donors. Some 15 rarely observed V segments, including chromosome 9 orphons, were excluded from the earlier analysis of a few hundred of the donors because counts were too low. A later analysis associated roughly 17,000 TCR beta sequences with specific HLA alleles at a false discovery rate of 0.05. A few of the identified cytomegalovirus-associated TCR beta chains were confirmed in vitro to be specific for cytomegalovirus antigens. In a later analysis, most CMV-associated TCR beta chains were found to appear HLA-restricted, with HLA associations seemingly driven largely by CMV exposure. A group of highly shared sequence variants was considered likely to be a technical artifact of the sequencing pipeline. A later analysis reported that several top co-occurrence clusters appeared linked to parvovirus B19, influenza, CMV and Epstein-Barr virus. In both the original and validation cohorts, the classifier was reported to diagnose cytomegalovirus status with high specificity and sensitivity. According to a later genetic analysis, donors in an Asian-associated ancestry cluster had fewer N-insertions in productive TCRs than the approximately 700-donor mean. Roughly uniform sequencing depth across donors was assumed in presence/absence analyses, although this assumption may not hold. A further reported finding was that TCR beta sequences accurately predicted the HLA-A and HLA-B alleles for most subjects in the first cohort. The authors suggested that the approach could potentially be generalized to other disease states and immunological phenotypes. The 87-base-pair reads could not distinguish some IMGT-functional V segments, including TRBV6-2 and TRBV6-3, so those segments were excluded. The cohort was sequenced for TCR beta chains only, and without alpha or paired-chain data the features that could be detected were limited. In a later analysis, TCR association rates were found to vary across HLA loci, with the most associated TCRs seen for DRB1 alleles and the fewest for HLA-C alleles. The study gave a list of over 150 TCR beta chains associated with cytomegalovirus. Compared with equally common non-associated chains, HLA-associated TCR beta chains in a later analysis were more clonally expanded and had lower generation probabilities. In a later genetic analysis, a missense DCLRE1C variant was associated with V-gene and J-gene trimming of TCR beta chains, and the association was replicated in an independent cohort. Assigning TCR associations to individual alleles was difficult when HLA alleles, especially DR and DQ, strongly co-occurred.

Library preparation was by the immunoSEQ multiplex PCR assay. For the multiplex PCR, a mixture combining 60 forward primers for TCR Vbeta segments and 13 reverse primers for TCR Jbeta segments was used. The CDR3 region of rearranged TCR beta genes was amplified from genomic DNA with a multiplex PCR assay. The amplified TCR beta libraries were sequenced on the Illumina HiSeq System as 87-base-pair reads. On the authors' methods: A later analysis tallied roughly 80 million unique TCR beta chains across the 650 to 750 repertoires, and around 12 million of those chains were shared by two or more donors. A nearest-neighbor algorithm error-corrected the raw reads and collapsed the reads into unique sequences, merging closely related sequences to remove PCR and sequencing errors. Alignment of CDR3 sequences to IMGT reference sequences was used to assign V, D and J gene segments. Each retained sequence needed at least a six-nucleotide match to both a V gene segment and a J gene segment. Rearrangements were called productive when the CDR3 lacked stop codons and stayed in frame with V and J; all others were non-productive. Following IMGT convention, CDR3 was defined as the stretch from the second conserved V-encoded cysteine to the conserved J-encoded phenylalanine. The earlier analysis of 500 to 650 of the donors excluded any sequence lacking an unambiguous match to a single V gene segment. In an earlier analysis of some 590 of the donors, V segments were called functional above 56.7% productive rearrangements and were called segregating when the between-donor standard deviation exceeded 5%. A statistical classification framework was built for diagnosing cytomegalovirus status from the catalog of TCR beta chain sequences. V and J gene assignment, in a later analysis, came from comparing TCR nucleotide sequences with IMGT/GENE-DB human TR gene sequences. A later analysis assigned CDR3 sequences and most-parsimonious VDJ recombination scenarios with the TCRdist pipeline. In a later analysis, each TCR beta chain was defined by its CDR3 amino acid sequence together with its V-gene family, and reads lacking a unique V-gene family were excluded. A later analysis removed 550 to 700 highly shared, low-generation-probability nucleotide sequences to deal with suspected cross-contamination and a sequencing artifact. In a later analysis, a clonal expansion index was calculated for each public chain from normalized within-repertoire ranks of inferred template counts. In a later analysis, generation probabilities were computed using a VDJ recombination model fitted to out-of-frame rearrangements, and the results were checked against IGoR. In a later analysis, hypergeometric tests were used to score TCR-TCR, TCR-HLA and TCR-CMV co-occurrence, with a repertoire-size bias correction applied to TCR pairs. To estimate false discovery rates, a later analysis permuted the HLA or CMV assignments 20 times. In a later analysis, co-occurring TCRs were grouped using DBSCAN, and TCRdist sequence similarity was added for clustering within HLA-allele-positive subsets. For co-occurrence clustering, repertoires with fewer than 30,000 or more than 120,000 public chains were excluded, along with a handful of repertoires with anomalous nucleotide sharing. Entries here come from immuneACCESS through TCRdb and include only in-frame sequences with V and J called. Some clones fail to appear in such tables; in the studies checked, an unresolved V gene covers under half of the shortfall, and the cause of the remainder is unknown. V, J and clone size are taken as reported in that table, and D and trimming were inferred from the DNA itself. The sample profile shows 150,000 to 200,000 clones; 82% of them were found once. The ten biggest clones cover 1.5% of the sample.

The cohort comprised 550 to 700 healthy bone marrow donors. At the time of sampling, every cohort member was nominally healthy, though immune exposures that went unrecorded were likely present. The donor tested CMV seronegative and was one of the 352 seronegative cohort members. A peripheral blood sample was provided by each donor, and peripheral blood mononuclear cells were used for TCR beta sequencing. The Qiagen DNeasy Blood Extraction Kit was used to extract genomic DNA from the blood cell samples. In this chain, TRBV5-1 is recombined with TRBJ2-5; the D gene is not confidently resolved. The material sequenced was PBMCs. This clonotype was sampled from a man aged 40-49 years in good health and CMV-seronegative. The CDR3 is CASSRRTAQETQYF. The DNA sequence is TGCGCCAGCAGCCGAAGAACAGCCCAAGAGACCCAGTACTTC. With the portions outside the CDR3 filled from the reference TRBV5-1 and TRBJ2-5 genes, the complete variable region becomes KAGVTQTPRYLIKTRGQQVTLSCSPISGHRSVSWYQQTPGQGLQFLFEYFSETQRNKGNFPGRFSGRQFSNSRSEMNVSTLELGDSALYLCASSRRTAQETQYFGPGTRLLVL.